The clone carrying this T cell receptor beta chain turned up a few times. Its antigen is as yet unknown. After constant-region reverse-primer amplification, full-length variable regions underwent semi-nested PCR with Nested Universal Primer A. TCRdb fed the 5' RACE reads into MiXCR, producing one record per CDR3 protein. The table includes about 50,000 distinct CDR3 sequences, 15% to 20% detected once. General study findings and limits: Tumor Tregs overlapped most with tumor, then blood, naive CD4+ cells. The TCR gene usage of tumor memory CD4+ T cells clustered together with blood and lymph node memory CD4+ cells and with lymph node naive CD4+ cells. The larger cohort examined one V-J beta rearrangement, not whole repertoires.

Germline V gives CDR1 SGHTA, CDR2 FQGNSA. The CDR3 covers 14 residues. V lost 1 base to trimming and J lost 10 bases; unmatched junction nucleotides: 7. The sequence derives from a female donor with breast cancer. Sample: naive CD4+ T cells sorted from blood. Subset noted: naive CD4+ T cells, CD4+CD45RA+CD25-. The chain uses TRBV7-2 and TRBJ1-1, with TRBD1 matching 9 bases. The CDR3, as DNA: TGTGCCAGCAGCTTAGGGGGACAGGGAATTGGAGCTTTCTTT. Residues: CASSLGGQGIGAFF.